What follows is one T cell receptor (beta chain) and its context. Under the authors' procedure: The assay estimated nucleated cells by amplifying reference gene primers. Profiled with immunoSEQ multiplex PCR; TCRdb holds only in-frame clones, not every one. The V and J calls and the clone size are those of that table, but D and trimming were determined from the DNA. The profile shows about 170,000 clones, about three quarters of them singletons. These data belong to a study of blood T cell repertoires in COVID-19. Study-level information: The study drew acute and convalescent COVID-19 samples from the United States, Italy and Spain. PBMCs, B-cell-depleted T cells, or T cells were the source of the cDNA or gDNA that made up the material.

After removal of 2 bases from V and 4 bases from J, the junction contained 2 bases not matched to a gene. CDR3 length: 14 amino acids. From germline, CDR1 is SGHTA and CDR2 FQGNSA. The TCR sequence derives from a man between 65 and 85 years old with acute or convalescent COVID-19. The chain employs TRBV7-2 and TRBJ1-1; 9 bases line up with TRBD1. The sample consisted of peripheral blood. As DNA, the CDR3 is TGTGCCAGCAGCTTACGACAGGGGGGCACTGAAGCTTTCTTT. Translation gives CASSLRQGGTEAFF.